Listed here are 4 T cell receptor beta chains from one sample, sequenced in a study of blood T cell repertoires in COVID-19. The method was immunoSEQ multiplex PCR; TCRdb's version includes in-frame clones alone and lacks a portion of them. Of almost 400,000 clones in the sample, 87% are singletons; the top ten hold about 2.3%. Sequenced: peripheral blood. Every receptor here comes from a woman between 55 and 75 years old with COVID-19, enrolled during active disease.

The DNA for the CDR3 is TGTGCCAGCAGACCGGGGGGGGGCGACTATGGCTACACCTTC. This sequence encodes CASRPGGGDYGYTF. The J gene is TRBJ1-2, the V gene TRBV6-6; weak D call: TRBD1 (6 bases). This CDR3 comprises 14 residues. V lost 6 bases and J lost 3, with 14 bases in between. Germline V gives CDR1 MNHNY, CDR2 SVGAGI (reference sequence).

V gene TRBV5-1 combines with J gene TRBJ2-1; TRBD1 agrees at 7 bases. This CDR3 is 16 amino acids long. V trimming: 4 bases; J trimming: 0 bases; junction bases outside the gene matches: 7. Per germline, CDR1 SGHRS and CDR2 YFSETQ. DNA of the CDR3: TGCGCCAGCAGCGGTATGACAGGGAGCTCCTACAATGAGCAGTTCTTC. It is translated as CASSGMTGSSYNEQFF.

The V gene is TRBV5-1, the J gene TRBJ1-6, with a possible D match to TRBD1 (5 bases). The CDR3 contains 15 residues. V lost 0 bases to trimming and J lost 6 bases, with 10 bases between them. The germline V gene has CDR1 SGHRS and CDR2 YFSETQ. CDR3 sequence: CASSLEGTPNSPLHF. CDR3 nucleotides: TGCGCCAGCAGCTTGGAAGGGACTCCTAATTCACCCCTCCACTTT.

The chain links TRBV2 to TRBJ1-3, with TRBD1 as a possible D gene (6 bases). CDR1 and CDR2 (germline): SNHLY, FYNNEI. The CDR3 is 13 residues long. For the CDR3, the DNA is TGTGCAGCCGGGGCAGGGGCAGGAAACACCATATATTTT. Protein sequence: CAAGAGAGNTIYF.